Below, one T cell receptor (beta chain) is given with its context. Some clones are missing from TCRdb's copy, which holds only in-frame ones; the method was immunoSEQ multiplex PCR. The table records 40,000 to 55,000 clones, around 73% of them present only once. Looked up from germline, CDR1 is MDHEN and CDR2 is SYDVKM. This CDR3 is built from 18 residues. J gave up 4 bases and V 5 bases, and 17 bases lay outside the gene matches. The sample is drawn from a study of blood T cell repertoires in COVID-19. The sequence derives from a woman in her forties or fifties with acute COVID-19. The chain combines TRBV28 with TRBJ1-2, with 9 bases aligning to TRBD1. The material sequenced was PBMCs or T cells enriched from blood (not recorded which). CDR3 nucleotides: TGTGCCAGCAGTCCCGCCGGGACAGGGTACATCTCGGGCTATGGCTACACCTTC. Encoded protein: CASSPAGTGYISGYGYTF.